The 18 T cell receptor beta chains presented below share a single source sample, sequenced in a study of T cells in Graves' hyperthyroidism and ophthalmopathy. Researchers amplified the TCR beta CDR3 regions from RNA transcripts. TCR CDR3 regions were first amplified by RT-PCR with HTBI primers. TCRdb re-called the multiplex PCR reads with MiXCR, one entry per CDR3 protein. The table lists 500,000 to 600,000 distinct CDR3 sequences, about 20% of them singletons. The sample consisted of blood. Every receptor here comes from a man between 40 and 49 years old with Graves' ophthalmopathy.

The table lists this clonotype with many counts. The genes are TRBV11-2 and TRBJ2-1, with 10 positions matching TRBD2. CDR1 is SGHAT, CDR2 FQNNGV, per germline. Losses at the gene ends were 1 base for V and 8 bases for J; bases not matched to a gene: 5. This CDR3 is built from 15 residues. The CDR3 reads CASSLALAGLDEQFF. The CDR3 DNA sequence: TGTGCCAGCAGCTTAGCACTAGCGGGGCTCGATGAGCAGTTCTTC.

This clonotype was seen ten or more times. The gene calls are TRBV2 and TRBJ2-1, with 11 bases matching TRBD2. V shed 2 bases and J 6 bases; nucleotides not matched to a gene: 6. Germline V gene lookup returns CDR1 SNHLY and CDR2 FYNNEI. This CDR3 region has 16 residues. The CDR3 loop is CASSELSLAGGNEQFF. In DNA form, the CDR3 reads TGTGCCAGCAGTGAATTGTCCCTAGCGGGGGGCAATGAGCAGTTCTTC.

V is TRBV7-2 and J is TRBJ2-5; D might be TRBD2 (5 bases). CDR3 length: 15 amino acids. Trimming pared 5 bases from V and 1 base from J, leaving 14 bases between. The germline V gene encodes CDR1 SGHTA and CDR2 FQGNSA. CDR3 sequence (DNA): TGTGCCAGCAGCCGCGTGAGTGGGAGCCAAGAGACCCAGTACTTC. Its protein product is CASSRVSGSQETQYF.

The chain has TRBV30 and TRBJ1-6; TRBD1 might be the D (5 bases). Looked up from germline, CDR1 is GTSNPN and CDR2 is SVGIG (reference sequence). Trimming removed 7 bases from V and 7 bases from J, with 17 bases in between. The CDR3 covers 14 residues. For the CDR3, the DNA is TGTGCCTTGACCGCAGGGCACTACAATTCACCCCTCCACTTT. Amino acids: CALTAGHYNSPLHF. The whole variable domain, filled in from reference TRBV30 and TRBJ1-6, reads SQTIHQWPATLVQPVGSPLSLECTVEGTSNPNLYWYRQAAGRGLQLLFYSVGIGQISSEVPQNLSASRPQDRQFILSSKKLLLSDSGFYLCALTAGHYNSPLHFGNGTRLTVT.

This clonotype has at least ten counts. The CDR3 nucleotides read TGTGCCAGCAGTGGACGGGGACAGAGGGGTAGCAATCAGCCCCAGCATTTT. Its translation: CASSGRGQRGSNQPQHF. V usage is TRBV6-1 and J usage is TRBJ1-5; TRBD1 matches 7 bases. Looked up from germline, CDR1 is MNHNS and CDR2 is SASEGT. The CDR3 is 17 amino acids. The J segment lost 0 bases and the V segment lost 4 bases, leaving 9 bases of the junction unmatched.

In its sample, this clonotype was seen many times. V gene TRBV11-2 combines with J gene TRBJ2-7; TRBD2 is a possible D gene (5 bases). CDR3 length: 14 residues. Trimming removed 1 base at V and 4 bases at J, with 11 bases between. Germline V gene lookup returns CDR1 SGHAT and CDR2 FQNNGV. The CDR3 reads CASSLGTLNYEQYF. CDR3 bases: TGTGCCAGCAGCTTAGGGACTCTAAATTACGAGCAGTACTTC.

The chain uses TRBV2 and TRBJ1-2; possibly TRBD1 for D (5 bases). The germline CDR1 and CDR2 sequences are SNHLY and FYNNEI. V lost 3 bases, J lost 2 bases, and 7 bases lay in between. The CDR3 has 13 residues. Written as DNA, the CDR3 is TGTGCCAGCAGTGACGCAGGGAACTATGGCTACACCTTC. It codes for CASSDAGNYGYTF.

The chain joins TRBV20-1 to TRBJ2-1, with 12 bases lining up with TRBD2. This CDR3 has 18 residues. V was pared by 6 bases and J by 10 bases, with 22 bases of the junction left unmatched. Germline-derived CDR1 and CDR2 are DFQATT and SNEGSKA (reference sequence). CDR3 loop: CSAKTPGLAGSIGEEQFF. The CDR3 DNA is TGCAGTGCAAAAACGCCGGGACTAGCGGGTAGTATTGGGGAAGAGCAGTTCTTC.

Note on this clonotype: This sequence may be a read error, since a much larger clone differs from it by one base. The V call is TRBV6-1, the J call TRBJ2-2; unclear D gene. V lost 7 bases to trimming and J lost 4 bases, with 22 bases between them. The CDR3 sequence is 17 residues long. Per germline, CDR1 MNHNS and CDR2 SASEGT. DNA of the CDR3: TGTGCCAGCACCTTCAACTCACCAGCGACATCCACCGGGGAGCTGTTTTTT. Translating gives CASTFNSPATSTGELFF.

There are many counts of this clonotype. The V call is TRBV20-1, the J call TRBJ2-3; D perhaps matches TRBD2 (6 bases). Trimming removed 6 bases from V and 0 bases from J, with 16 bases in between. Germline V CDR1 and CDR2: DFQATT, SNEGSKA (reference sequence). The CDR3 runs to 15 residues. This chain's CDR3 is CSAPWLAHSTDTQYF. CDR3 nucleotides: TGCAGTGCCCCTTGGCTAGCGCATAGCACAGATACGCAGTATTTT.

This clonotype has only a few counts. The J gene is TRBJ1-2, the V gene TRBV27; 7 bases line up with TRBD1. With V trimmed by 6 bases and J by 4 bases, 5 bases remained unmatched. The CDR3 is 13 residues long. Germline V lookup: CDR1 MNHEY, CDR2 SMNVEV (reference sequence). The CDR3 loop is CASRNRGSYGYTF. DNA for the CDR3: TGTGCCAGCAGAAACAGGGGCAGCTATGGCTACACCTTC.

The chain recombines TRBV18 with TRBJ2-5, with 14 bases fitting TRBD2. With 3 bases clipped from V and 4 bases from J, the junction kept 10 bases outside the gene matches. This CDR3 has 18 amino acids. Looked up from germline, CDR1 is KGHSH and CDR2 is LQKENI. CDR3 residues: CASSPQNPGLAGGETQYF. The CDR3 DNA reads TGTGCCAGCTCACCCCAAAACCCCGGACTAGCGGGAGGAGAGACCCAGTACTTC.

Notes on this clonotype: This may arise from a read error, as a much more abundant clone is one base away. V and J are TRBV7-3 and TRBJ2-1, with unresolved D. CDR1 is SGHTA and CDR2 is FQGTGA in the germline V gene. V lost 2 bases, J lost 2 bases, and 13 bases lay in between. CDR3 length: 16 residues. CDR3 sequence (DNA): TGTGCCAGCAGCTTACGAGCGAGAGGCCCCTACAATGAGCAGTTCTTC. Its protein product is CASSLRARGPYNEQFF.

V is TRBV9 and J is TRBJ2-1, with D perhaps matching TRBD2 (6 bases). The V gene lost 4 bases and the J gene lost 4 bases, with 21 bases spanning the gap. The CDR3 runs 17 residues. In germline, CDR1 is SGDLS, CDR2 YYNGEE. CDR3 amino acids: CASSPRGVAGPYNEQFF. The CDR3 nucleotides are TGTGCCAGCAGCCCCAGAGGAGTGGCGGGACCTTACAATGAGCAGTTCTTC.

This clonotype was seen a handful of times. This chain connects TRBV18 to TRBJ1-1, with D possibly being TRBD1 (5 bases). Germline V gene sequence: CDR1 KGHSH, CDR2 LQKENI. V lost 5 bases, J lost 7 bases, and 20 bases lay in between. The CDR3 sequence is 15 residues long. CDR3 in DNA: TGTGCCAGCTCAGCTTTCTCCGGGACGGGCTATGAAGCTTTCTTT. Its translation: CASSAFSGTGYEAFF.

This clonotype turned up a few times. J is TRBJ2-3 and V is TRBV25-1, with D tentatively TRBD2 (5 bases). The ends were cut back, 7 bases at V and 3 bases at J, with 8 bases in the middle. The CDR3 runs 12 residues. The germline CDR1 and CDR2 sequences are MGHDK and SYGVNS. As DNA, the CDR3 is TGTGCCAGCAACCCGGGAACAGATACGCAGTATTTT. It encodes CASNPGTDTQYF.

For this clonotype: This may be a read error: a much more frequent sequence differs by one nucleotide. The rearrangement links TRBV2 to TRBJ2-1; no firm D call. The length of the CDR3 is 15 residues. Germline CDR1 is SNHLY and CDR2 is FYNNEI. The V and J ends lost 6 bases and 3 bases respectively, with 15 bases between them. CDR3 DNA sequence: TGTGCCAGCAGCTTCGCCACCTCCGACTACAATGAGCAGTTCTTC. This sequence encodes CASSFATSDYNEQFF.

This clonotype was counted a few times. This rearrangement joins TRBV4-3 to TRBJ1-6, with D unclear. The CDR3 contains 17 residues. The V and J ends lost 0 bases and 6 bases respectively, with 15 bases between them. CDR1 and CDR2 (germline): LGHNA, YSLEER. CDR3 loop: CASSQDTRARSNSPLHF. CDR3 coding DNA: TGCGCCAGCAGCCAAGATACCCGCGCCAGGTCTAATTCACCCCTCCACTTT.